This T cell receptor (beta chain) was identified during a study of T cells in Graves' hyperthyroidism and ophthalmopathy. Looking at the study overall: Peripheral blood draws took place at initial diagnosis, ahead of any treatment.

Whole-study findings and limits: The majority of expanded thyroid clonotypes above 0.001 also appeared in blood. The authors' 13 V-J model separated ophthalmopathy from stable hyperthyroidism.

The junction had 15 bases not matched to a gene; V was cut back by 0 bases and J by 2 bases. This CDR3 is 20 amino acids long. Germline V lookup: CDR1 KGHSH, CDR2 LQKENI. The investigators amplified TCR beta CDR3 regions from RNA transcripts. HTBI primers drove first-round RT-PCR of the TCR CDR3. In TCRdb, the multiplex PCR reads were re-called with MiXCR into one record per CDR3 protein. The sample consists of a few hundred thousand distinct CDR3 sequences, over 15% of them appearing once. This clonotype was recorded many times. Antigen: not known. Subjects with ophthalmopathy showed a Clinical Activity Score no lower than 3, a NOSPECS grade no lower than 4, and a duration shorter than 3 months.

The TCR originated in a young woman with Graves' ophthalmopathy. The chain joins TRBV18 to TRBJ2-1; 8 nucleotides align to TRBD1. The sequenced material came from blood. The CDR3 DNA follows: TGTGCCAGCTCACCACCCCAAACGGACAGGGTCGGTTGGGCCTACAATGAGCAGTTCTTC. Translating it yields CASSPPQTDRVGWAYNEQFF.